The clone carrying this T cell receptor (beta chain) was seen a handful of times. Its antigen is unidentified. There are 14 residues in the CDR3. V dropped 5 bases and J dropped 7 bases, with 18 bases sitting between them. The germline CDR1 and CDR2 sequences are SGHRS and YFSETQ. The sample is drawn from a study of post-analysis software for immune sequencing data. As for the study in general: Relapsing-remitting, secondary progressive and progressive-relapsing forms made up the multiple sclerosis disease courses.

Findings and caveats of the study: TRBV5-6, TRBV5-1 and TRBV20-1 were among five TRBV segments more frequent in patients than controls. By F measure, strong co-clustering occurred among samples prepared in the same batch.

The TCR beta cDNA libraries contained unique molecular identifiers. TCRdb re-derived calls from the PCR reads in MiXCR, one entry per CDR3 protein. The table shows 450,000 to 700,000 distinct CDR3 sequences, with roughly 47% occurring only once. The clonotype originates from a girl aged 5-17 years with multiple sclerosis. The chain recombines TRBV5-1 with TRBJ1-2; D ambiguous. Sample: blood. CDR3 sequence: CASRIGVSRVGYTF. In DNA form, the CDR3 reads TGCGCCAGCAGGATTGGGGTCTCGAGAGTTGGCTACACCTTC.